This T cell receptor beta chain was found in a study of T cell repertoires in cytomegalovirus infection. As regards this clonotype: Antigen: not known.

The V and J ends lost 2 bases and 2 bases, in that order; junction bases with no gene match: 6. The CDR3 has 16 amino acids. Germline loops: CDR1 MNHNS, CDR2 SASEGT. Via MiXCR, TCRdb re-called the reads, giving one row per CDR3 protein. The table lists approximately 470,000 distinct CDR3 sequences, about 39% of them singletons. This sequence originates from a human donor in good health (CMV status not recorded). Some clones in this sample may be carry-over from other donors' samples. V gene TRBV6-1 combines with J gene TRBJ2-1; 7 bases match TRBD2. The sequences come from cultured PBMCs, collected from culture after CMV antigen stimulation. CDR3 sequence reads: CASSEWRAGTYNEQFF. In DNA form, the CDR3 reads TGTGCCAGCAGTGAATGGCGAGCGGGGACCTACAATGAGCAGTTCTTC.